A single sample gave rise to the 18 T cell receptor beta chains below, sequenced in a study of memory CD4+ T cells and cytomegalovirus serostatus. Assay used: immunoSEQ multiplex PCR; TCRdb lists only in-frame clones, some missing. The sample carries about 48,000 clones, approximately 78% recorded once. Single viable CD3+CD4+CD8-CD45RO+ cells were sorted as the memory CD4+ T cells. Input material: memory CD4+ T cells from blood. The source is an adult in good health and CMV-seronegative.

The chain couples TRBV19 to TRBJ2-3; possibly TRBD1 for D (7 bases). Trimming cost V 3 bases and J 4 bases, with 20 bases left between them. In germline, CDR1 is LNHDA, CDR2 SQIVND (reference sequence). The CDR3 has 17 amino acids. The CDR3: CASSIDQGDSSADTQYF. Written as DNA, the CDR3 is TGTGCCAGTAGTATTGACCAGGGGGACTCTAGCGCAGATACGCAGTATTTT.

This chain joins TRBV7-8 and TRBJ1-1; TRBD1 is a possible D gene (5 bases). V shed 2 bases and J shed 7 bases, with 8 bases lying between them. The CDR3 consists of 12 residues. Per germline, CDR1 SGHVS and CDR2 FQNEAQ. In DNA form, the CDR3 reads TGTGCCAGCAGCTTACGGGGGGGTGAAGCTTTCTTT. This gives the protein CASSLRGGEAFF. The complete variable domain, with remaining parts taken from reference TRBV7-8 and TRBJ1-1, reads GAGVSQSPRYKVAKRGQDVALRCDPISGHVSLFWYQQALGQGPEFLTYFQNEAQLDKSGLPSDRFFAERPEGSVSTLKIQRTQQEDSAVYLCASSLRGGEAFFGQGTRLTVV.

There are a few counts of this clone. This sequence joins TRBV6-5 and TRBJ2-7, with 8 bases identical to TRBD2. Per the germline V gene, CDR1 is MNHEY and CDR2 is SVGAGI. The CDR3 extends over 14 amino acids. Losses at the gene ends were 6 bases for V and 2 bases for J; bases not matched to a gene: 6. CDR3 nucleotides: TGTGCCAGCAGCCCGACTAGCGAGGCCTACGAGCAGTACTTC. This translates into CASSPTSEAYEQYF.

V is TRBV2 and J is TRBJ1-2; the match to TRBD1 covers 9 bases. The CDR3 totals 15 residues. CDR1 is SNHLY, CDR2 FYNNEI, per germline. Losses at the gene ends were 6 bases for V and 8 bases for J; bases not matched to a gene: 13. The DNA of the CDR3 is TGTGCCAGCAGGGCTAAACAGGGGGCCGCGGGCGGCTACACCTTC. As protein: CASRAKQGAAGGYTF.

The chain uses TRBV5-4 and TRBJ2-1; 9 bases line up with TRBD2. The germline V gene has CDR1 SGHNT and CDR2 YYREEE (reference sequence). The CDR3 covers 19 residues. V shed 4 bases and J 5 bases; nucleotides not matched to a gene: 19. As DNA, the CDR3 is TGTGCCAGCAGCCCCCCGCCCCTGTTTGGCGGGGGGGGAAACAATGAGCAGTTCTTC. This codes for CASSPPPLFGGGGNNEQFF. Complete variable domain (other parts from reference TRBV5-4 and TRBJ2-1): ETGVTQSPTHLIKTRGQQVTLRCSSQSGHNTVSWYQQALGQGPQFIFQYYREEENGRGNFPPRFSGLQFPNYSSELNVNALELDDSALYLCASSPPPLFGGGGNNEQFFGPGTRLTVL.

The chain combines TRBV7-9 with TRBJ2-3, with 7 nucleotides matching TRBD2. The V gene's germline CDR1 is SEHNR and CDR2 FQNEAQ (reference sequence). This CDR3 comprises 17 residues. Germline trimming cut 5 bases from V and 3 bases from J; bases unmatched to any gene: 14. The CDR3 DNA follows: TGTGCCAGCAGCCACATCAGGGCCGGAGCGGGAACAGATACGCAGTATTTT. It specifies CASSHIRAGAGTDTQYF.

The rearrangement links TRBV11-2 to TRBJ1-2, with 7 bases aligning to TRBD1. J was trimmed by 7 bases and V by 5 bases; bases with no gene match: 7. This CDR3 is 13 amino acids long. The germline CDR1 and CDR2 sequences are SGHAT and FQNNGV. CDR3 sequence (DNA): TGTGCCAGCAGCCCCCACAGGGGCCGTGGCTACACCTTC. Translating it yields CASSPHRGRGYTF.

This clone was detected ten times or more. The chain employs TRBV30 and TRBJ2-2; D tentatively fits TRBD1 or TRBD2 (5 bases each). V was clipped by 0 bases and J by 4 bases, with 9 bases between them. The germline V gene has CDR1 GTSNPN and CDR2 SVGIG (reference sequence). This CDR3 has 14 amino acids. The CDR3 coding sequence is TGTGCCTGGAGTGTACTTGGGGGCACCGGGGAGCTGTTTTTT. Protein product: CAWSVLGGTGELFF.

The chain is built from TRBV5-6 and TRBJ2-2; weak D call: TRBD1 (6 bases). This CDR3 is 16 amino acids long. Germline CDR1 reads SGHDT; CDR2 reads YYEEEE. The V gene lost 3 bases and the J gene lost 5 bases, with 17 bases spanning the gap. CDR3 nucleotide sequence: TGTGCCAGCAGCTGGGGGCTACGGGGCGGGACCGGGGAGCTGTTTTTT. This gives the protein CASSWGLRGGTGELFF.

This clone showed up just a few times. This CDR3 is also generated by other DNA sequences in the sample. The genes are TRBV5-5 and TRBJ1-3, with a weak D call TRBD1 (5 bases). Between the trimmed V and J ends, which lost 3 bases and 2 bases, there was a span of 9 bases. The CDR3 covers 14 residues. Per germline, CDR1 SGHKS and CDR2 YYEKEE (reference sequence). The CDR3, as DNA: TGTGCCAGCAGCTCCGGGGGAGCTGGAAACACCATATATTTT. Amino acid sequence: CASSSGGAGNTIYF.

This rearrangement joins TRBV11-2 to TRBJ1-2; D gene ambiguous. Germline CDR1 is SGHAT and CDR2 is FQNNGV. Trimming pared 0 bases from V and 2 bases from J, leaving 4 bases between. The CDR3 sequence is 13 residues long. DNA of the CDR3: TGTGCCAGCAGCTTAGACAGAAACTATGGCTACACCTTC. Its translation is CASSLDRNYGYTF.

As regards this clone: A junction end diverges from the germline sequence, so it may reflect a read error. The V call is TRBV4-1, the J call TRBJ1-1; a weak D match, TRBD1 (5 bases). Germline V gene sequence: CDR1 MGHRA, CDR2 YSYEKL. This CDR3 region has 17 residues. The CDR3 is CASNQVDMGLLNTEAFF. CDR3 DNA sequence: TGCGCCAGCAACCAAGTTGACATGGGGCTCCTGAACACTGAAGCTTTCTTT.

Concerning this clone itself: At the DNA level, this CDR3 is encoded by other sequences in the same sample as well. The chain carries TRBV7-9 and TRBJ2-5, with D possibly matching TRBD1 (6 bases). Trimming pared 5 bases from V and 5 bases from J, leaving 15 bases between. The CDR3 consists of 14 residues. CDR1 and CDR2 from the germline V gene are SEHNR and FQNEAQ (reference sequence). Here the CDR3 DNA reads TGTGCCAGCAGCCCTGATACAGGGTTGGAGACCCAGTACTTC. Residues: CASSPDTGLETQYF. The full variable domain, with the rest looked up from reference TRBV7-9 and TRBJ2-5, is DTGVSQNPRHKITKRGQNVTFRCDPISEHNRLYWYRQTLGQGPEFLTYFQNEAQLEKSRLLSDRFSAERPKGSFSTLEIQRTEQGDSAMYLCASSPDTGLETQYFGPGTRLLVL.

The rearrangement joins TRBV6-5 to TRBJ1-3; no clear D gene. CDR1 MNHEY and CDR2 SVGAGI come from the germline V gene. V lost 8 bases to trimming and J lost 2 bases, with 13 bases between them. The length of the CDR3 is 14 residues. As DNA, the CDR3 is TGTGCCAGCGGGATGGGTAAGCCTGGAAACACCATATATTTT. Residues: CASGMGKPGNTIYF.

The chain joins TRBV2 to TRBJ2-2; maybe TRBD1 (6 bases). V was shortened by 6 bases and J by 1 base, with 12 bases between the two germline ends. CDR1 and CDR2 (germline): SNHLY, FYNNEI. The CDR3 covers 15 residues. The DNA for the CDR3 is TGTGCCAGCAGACCACAGACAGGGAACACCGGGGAGCTGTTTTTT. Translating gives CASRPQTGNTGELFF.

The chain couples TRBV2 to TRBJ2-3, with 13 bases that match TRBD2. Germline CDR1 is SNHLY and CDR2 is FYNNEI. The CDR3 has 16 amino acids. V was clipped by 5 bases and J by 3 bases; unmatched bases: 5. Written as DNA, the CDR3 is TGTGCCAGCAGTTCCCTGACTAGCGGGGGGACAGATACGCAGTATTTT. Encoded protein: CASSSLTSGGTDTQYF.

V gene TRBV6-5 combines with J gene TRBJ1-2, with D possibly TRBD1 on 5 matching bases. This CDR3 spans 11 amino acids. Germline V gene lookup returns CDR1 MNHEY and CDR2 SVGAGI. Deletions cut 7 bases from V and 11 bases from J, with 14 bases between. The CDR3 spells CASTKGRGYTF. The CDR3, as DNA: TGTGCCAGCACCAAGGGACGGGGGTACACCTTC.

The rearrangement joins TRBV2 to TRBJ1-2; D is unclear. The germline CDR1 and CDR2 sequences are SNHLY and FYNNEI. Trimming took 1 base from V and 3 from J, leaving 6 bases between them. The CDR3 contains 13 residues. The CDR3 coding sequence is TGTGCCAGCAGTGAAGGGATGGACTATGGCTACACCTTC. Translation: CASSEGMDYGYTF.